The clone carrying this T cell receptor (beta chain) came up once. This entry belongs to a study of blood T cell repertoires in COVID-19. At the level of the study: Collection of acute and convalescent COVID-19 samples took place in the United States, Italy and Spain. PBMCs, B-cell-depleted T cells, or T cells provided the cDNA or gDNA that made up the material.

Sequenced by immunoSEQ multiplex PCR; TCRdb stores in-frame clones only, minus some. The repertoire holds roughly 280,000 clones, with 86% as singletons. The clonotype comes from a man aged 35-49 years with active or convalescent COVID-19. The sample taken for sequencing was peripheral blood.

CDR3 in amino acids: CASSEDSRVGTEAFF. CDR3 in DNA: TGTGCCAGCAGTGAAGACTCGAGGGTAGGAACTGAAGCTTTCTTT. The rearrangement uses TRBV6-1 and TRBJ1-1; D not resolved. The CDR3 is 15 amino acids. The germline CDR1 and CDR2 sequences are MNHNS and SASEGT. The germline V and J ends were trimmed by 1 base and 5 bases, with 14 bases remaining between them.